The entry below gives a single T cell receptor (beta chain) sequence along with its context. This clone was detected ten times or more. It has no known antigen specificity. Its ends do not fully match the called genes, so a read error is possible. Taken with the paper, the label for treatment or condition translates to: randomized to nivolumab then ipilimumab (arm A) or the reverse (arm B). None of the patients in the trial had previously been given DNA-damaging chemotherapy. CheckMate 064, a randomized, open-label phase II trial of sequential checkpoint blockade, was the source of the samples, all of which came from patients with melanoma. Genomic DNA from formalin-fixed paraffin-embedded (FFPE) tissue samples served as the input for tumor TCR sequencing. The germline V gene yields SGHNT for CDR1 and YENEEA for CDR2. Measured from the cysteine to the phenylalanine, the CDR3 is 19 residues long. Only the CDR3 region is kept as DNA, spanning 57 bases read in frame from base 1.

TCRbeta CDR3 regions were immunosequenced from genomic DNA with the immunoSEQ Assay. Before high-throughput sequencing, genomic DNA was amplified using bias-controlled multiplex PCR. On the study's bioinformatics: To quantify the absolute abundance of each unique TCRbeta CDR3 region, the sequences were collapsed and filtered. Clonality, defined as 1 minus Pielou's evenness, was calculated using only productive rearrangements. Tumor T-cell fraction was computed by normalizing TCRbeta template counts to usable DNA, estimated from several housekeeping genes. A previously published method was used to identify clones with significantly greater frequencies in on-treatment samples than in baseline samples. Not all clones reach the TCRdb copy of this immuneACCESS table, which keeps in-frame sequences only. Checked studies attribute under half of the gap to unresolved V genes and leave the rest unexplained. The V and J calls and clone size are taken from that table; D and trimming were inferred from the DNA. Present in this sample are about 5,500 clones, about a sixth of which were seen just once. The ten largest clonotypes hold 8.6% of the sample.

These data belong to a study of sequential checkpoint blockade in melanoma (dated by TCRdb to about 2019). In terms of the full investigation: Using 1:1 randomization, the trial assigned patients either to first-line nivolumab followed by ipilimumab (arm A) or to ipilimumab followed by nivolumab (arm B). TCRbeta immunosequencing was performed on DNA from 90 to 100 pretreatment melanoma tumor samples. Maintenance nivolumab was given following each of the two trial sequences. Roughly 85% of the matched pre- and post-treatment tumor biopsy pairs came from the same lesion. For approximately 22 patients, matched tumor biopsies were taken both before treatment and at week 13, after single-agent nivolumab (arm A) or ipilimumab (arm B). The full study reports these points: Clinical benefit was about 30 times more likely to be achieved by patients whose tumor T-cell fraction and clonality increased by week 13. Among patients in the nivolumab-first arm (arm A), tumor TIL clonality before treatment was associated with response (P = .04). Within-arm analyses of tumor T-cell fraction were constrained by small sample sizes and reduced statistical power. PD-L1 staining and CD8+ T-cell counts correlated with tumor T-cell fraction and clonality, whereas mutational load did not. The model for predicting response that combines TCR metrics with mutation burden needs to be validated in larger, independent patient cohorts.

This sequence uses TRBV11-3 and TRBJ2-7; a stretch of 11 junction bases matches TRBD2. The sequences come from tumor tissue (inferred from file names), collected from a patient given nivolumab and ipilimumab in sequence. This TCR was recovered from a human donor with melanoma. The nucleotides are TGTGCCAGAAGCTTACTCCCACAACCCGGGACTAGCGGATACTACGAGCAGTACTTC. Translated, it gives CARSLLPQPGTSGYYEQYF.